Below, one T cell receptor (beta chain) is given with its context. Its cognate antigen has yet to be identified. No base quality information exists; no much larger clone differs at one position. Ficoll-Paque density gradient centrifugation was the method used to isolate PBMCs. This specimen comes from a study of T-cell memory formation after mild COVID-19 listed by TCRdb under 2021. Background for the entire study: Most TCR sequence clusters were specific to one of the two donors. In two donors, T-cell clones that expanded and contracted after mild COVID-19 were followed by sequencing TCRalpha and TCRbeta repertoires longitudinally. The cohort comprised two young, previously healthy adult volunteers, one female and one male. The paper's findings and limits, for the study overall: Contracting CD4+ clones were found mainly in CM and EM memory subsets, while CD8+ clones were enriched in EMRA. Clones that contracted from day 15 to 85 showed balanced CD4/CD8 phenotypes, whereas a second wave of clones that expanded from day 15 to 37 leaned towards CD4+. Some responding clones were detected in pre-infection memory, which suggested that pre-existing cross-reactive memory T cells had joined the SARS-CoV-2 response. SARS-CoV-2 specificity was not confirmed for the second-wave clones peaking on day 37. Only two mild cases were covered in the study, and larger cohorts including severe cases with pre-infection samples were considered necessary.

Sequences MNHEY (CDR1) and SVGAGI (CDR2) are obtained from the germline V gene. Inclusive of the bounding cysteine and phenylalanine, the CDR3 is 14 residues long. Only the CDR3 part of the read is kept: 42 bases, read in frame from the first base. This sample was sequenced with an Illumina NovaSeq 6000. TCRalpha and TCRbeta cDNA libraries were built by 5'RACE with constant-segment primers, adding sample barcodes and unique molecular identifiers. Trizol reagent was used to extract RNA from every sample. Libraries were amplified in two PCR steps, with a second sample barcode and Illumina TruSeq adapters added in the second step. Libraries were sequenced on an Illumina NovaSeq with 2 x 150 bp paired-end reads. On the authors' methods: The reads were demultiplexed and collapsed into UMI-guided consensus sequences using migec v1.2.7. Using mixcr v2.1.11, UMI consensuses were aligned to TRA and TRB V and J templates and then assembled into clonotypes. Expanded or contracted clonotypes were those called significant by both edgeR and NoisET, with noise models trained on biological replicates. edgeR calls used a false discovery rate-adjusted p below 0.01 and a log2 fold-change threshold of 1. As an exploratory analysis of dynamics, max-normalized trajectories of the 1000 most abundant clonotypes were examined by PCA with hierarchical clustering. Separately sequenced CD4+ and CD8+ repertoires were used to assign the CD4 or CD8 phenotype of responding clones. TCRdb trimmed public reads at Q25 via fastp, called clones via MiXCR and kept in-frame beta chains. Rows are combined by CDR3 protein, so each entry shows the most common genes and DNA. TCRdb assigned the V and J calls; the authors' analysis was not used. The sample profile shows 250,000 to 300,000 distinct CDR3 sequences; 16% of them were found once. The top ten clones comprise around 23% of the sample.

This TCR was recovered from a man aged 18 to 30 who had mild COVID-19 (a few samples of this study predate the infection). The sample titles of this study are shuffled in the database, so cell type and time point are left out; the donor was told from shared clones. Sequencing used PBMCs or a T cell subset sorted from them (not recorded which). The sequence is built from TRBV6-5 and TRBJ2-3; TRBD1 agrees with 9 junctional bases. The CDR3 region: CVSGTGSSTDTQYF. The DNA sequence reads TGTGTATCCGGGACAGGGTCTAGCACAGATACGCAGTATTTT.